This T cell receptor (beta chain) was identified in a study of control samples from healthy donors and cancer patients. CDR1 MNHEY and CDR2 SMNVEV come from the germline V gene (reference sequence). The CDR3 loop spans 17 amino acids. This clone was recorded only once. Its ends do not fully match the called genes, so a read error is possible. The sample carries other DNA sequences with the same CDR3. Using immunoSEQ multiplex PCR, the repertoire was profiled, and TCRdb retains in-frame clones only, with some absent. The sample records some 150,000 clones, around 94% being singletons. The material sequenced was blood. The chain recombines TRBV27 with TRBJ2-5; 14 bases are a match to TRBD2. This TCR was sampled from a man aged 35 to 55 in good health. CDR3 in amino acids: CASSPGTSGRMVETQYF. CDR3 nucleotides: TGTGCTAGCAGTCCGGGGACTAGCGGGAGAATGGTAGAGACCCAGTACTTC.